The clone carrying this T cell receptor (beta chain) is large in the sample. No antigen is known for it. The sample comes from a study of T cell repertoires in ileal Crohn's disease. At the level of the study: Operated complications were stricturing disease (roughly 61%) and penetrating disease (39%). The MI sample came from the proximal margin of the surgical specimen. Points from the study as a whole: Active smokers at surgery had more clonal expansions than non-smokers.

Germline lookup yields CDR1 SNHLY and CDR2 FYNNEI. The CDR3 length is 15 residues. The V end lost 10 bases, the J end lost 3 bases, and 21 bases lay between the germline ends. Only in-frame clones appear in the TCRdb table, and some are missing; sequencing was by immunoSEQ multiplex PCR. The sample records thousands of clones, roughly two thirds being singletons. Time point noted: proximal margin of the surgical specimen (macroscopically non-inflamed). The chain has TRBV2 and TRBJ1-1; TRBD1 might be the D (6 bases). The sequenced sample was ileal tissue. The TCR comes from an adult with Crohn's disease. CDR3 region: CATNKEKGGDTEAFF. Here the CDR3 DNA reads TGTGCCACTAACAAAGAAAAAGGGGGGGACACTGAAGCTTTCTTT.